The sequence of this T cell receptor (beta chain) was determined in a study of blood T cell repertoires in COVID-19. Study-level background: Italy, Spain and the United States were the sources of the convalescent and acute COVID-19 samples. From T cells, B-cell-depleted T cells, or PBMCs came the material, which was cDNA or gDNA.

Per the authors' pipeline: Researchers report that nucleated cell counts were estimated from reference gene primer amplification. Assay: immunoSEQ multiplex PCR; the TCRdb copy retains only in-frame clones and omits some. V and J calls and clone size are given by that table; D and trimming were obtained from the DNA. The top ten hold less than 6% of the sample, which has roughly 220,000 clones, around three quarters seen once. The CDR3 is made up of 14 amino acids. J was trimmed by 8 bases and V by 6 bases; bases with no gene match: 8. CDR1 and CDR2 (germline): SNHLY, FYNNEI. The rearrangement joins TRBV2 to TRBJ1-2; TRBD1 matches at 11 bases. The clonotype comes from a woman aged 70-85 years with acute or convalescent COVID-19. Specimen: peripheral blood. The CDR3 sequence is CASRPGQGAYGYTF. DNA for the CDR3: TGTGCCAGCAGACCCGGACAGGGGGCTTACGGCTACACCTTC.